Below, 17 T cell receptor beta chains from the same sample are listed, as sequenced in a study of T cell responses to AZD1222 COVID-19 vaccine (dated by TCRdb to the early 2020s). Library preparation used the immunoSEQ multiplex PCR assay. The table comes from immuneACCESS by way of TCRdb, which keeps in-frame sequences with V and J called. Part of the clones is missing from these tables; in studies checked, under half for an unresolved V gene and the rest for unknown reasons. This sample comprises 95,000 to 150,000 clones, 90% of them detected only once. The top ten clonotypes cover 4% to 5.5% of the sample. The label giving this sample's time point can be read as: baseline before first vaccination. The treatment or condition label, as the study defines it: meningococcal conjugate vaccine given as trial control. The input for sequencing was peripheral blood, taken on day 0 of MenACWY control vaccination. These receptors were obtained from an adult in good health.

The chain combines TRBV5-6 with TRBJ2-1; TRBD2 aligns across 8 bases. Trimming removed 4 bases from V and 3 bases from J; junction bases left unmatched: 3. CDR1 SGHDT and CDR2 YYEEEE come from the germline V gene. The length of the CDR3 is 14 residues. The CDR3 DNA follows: TGTGCCAGCAGCACCGGGACTAGCTACAATGAGCAGTTCTTC. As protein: CASSTGTSYNEQFF.

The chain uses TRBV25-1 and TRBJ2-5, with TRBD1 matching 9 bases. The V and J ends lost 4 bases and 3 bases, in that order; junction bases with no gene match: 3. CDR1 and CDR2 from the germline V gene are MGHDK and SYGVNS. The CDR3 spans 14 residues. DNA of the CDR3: TGTGCCAGCAGTGGGACAGGGGATAAAGAGACCCAGTACTTC. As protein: CASSGTGDKETQYF.

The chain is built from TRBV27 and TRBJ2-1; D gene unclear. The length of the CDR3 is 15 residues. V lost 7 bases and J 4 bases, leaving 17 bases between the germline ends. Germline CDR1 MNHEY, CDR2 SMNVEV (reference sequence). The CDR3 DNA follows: TGTGCCAGCACCCCCAGGTGGGCAGGTTACAATGAGCAGTTCTTC. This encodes CASTPRWAGYNEQFF.

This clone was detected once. The CDR3 nucleotides are TGTGCCAGCAATACAGGGAGTACGAATGGCTACACCTTC. This gives the protein CASNTGSTNGYTF. The V call is TRBV12-3 or TRBV12-4, the J call TRBJ1-2, with a possible D match to TRBD1 (6 bases). CDR3 size: 13 residues. V was cut by 7 bases and J by 6 bases, with 15 bases left in between.

The CDR3 region is CASSASSGGDNEQFF. CDR3 DNA sequence: TGTGCCAGCAGTGCGAGTAGCGGGGGTGACAATGAGCAGTTCTTC. The chain combines TRBV2 with TRBJ2-1; 9 bases line up with TRBD2. V shed 4 bases and J 5 bases; nucleotides not matched to a gene: 6. Looked up from germline, CDR1 is SNHLY and CDR2 is FYNNEI. The CDR3 is 15 amino acids.

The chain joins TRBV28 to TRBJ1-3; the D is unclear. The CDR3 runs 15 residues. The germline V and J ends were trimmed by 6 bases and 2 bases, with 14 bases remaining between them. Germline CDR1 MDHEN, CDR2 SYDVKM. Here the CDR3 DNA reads TGTGCCAGCAGCCGGACCCGGACTGCTGGAAACACCATATATTTT. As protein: CASSRTRTAGNTIYF.

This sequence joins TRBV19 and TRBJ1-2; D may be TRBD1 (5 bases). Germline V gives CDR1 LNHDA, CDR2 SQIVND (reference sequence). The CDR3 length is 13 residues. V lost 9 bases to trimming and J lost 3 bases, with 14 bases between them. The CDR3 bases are TGTGCCAGCGCCCCCCAGGGAGACTATGGCTACACCTTC. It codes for CASAPQGDYGYTF.

CDR3 sequence (DNA): TGTGCCAGCAGCTCTCCGGACAGGGGCCCAGATACGCAGTATTTT. Its protein is CASSSPDRGPDTQYF. J is TRBJ2-3 and V is TRBV28; 9 bases are a match to TRBD1. V shed 6 bases and J 4 bases; nucleotides not matched to a gene: 8. Germline V gene sequence: CDR1 MDHEN, CDR2 SYDVKM. This CDR3 is 15 amino acids long. The whole variable domain, remainder taken from reference TRBV28 and TRBJ2-3, is DVKVTQSSRYLVKRTGEKVFLECVQDMDHENMFWYRQDPGLGLRLIYFSYDVKMKEKGDIPEGYSVSREKKERFSLILESASTNQTSMYLCASSSPDRGPDTQYFGPGTRLTVL.

CDR3: CASSLRTGANQPQHF. CDR3 sequence (DNA): TGTGCCAGCAGTTTACGGACAGGGGCCAATCAGCCCCAGCATTTT. This chain links TRBV28 with TRBJ1-5; 9 bases are shared with TRBD1. After removal of 2 bases from V and 3 bases from J, the junction contained 2 bases not matched to a gene. The CDR3 is 15 amino acids. Germline loops: CDR1 MDHEN, CDR2 SYDVKM.

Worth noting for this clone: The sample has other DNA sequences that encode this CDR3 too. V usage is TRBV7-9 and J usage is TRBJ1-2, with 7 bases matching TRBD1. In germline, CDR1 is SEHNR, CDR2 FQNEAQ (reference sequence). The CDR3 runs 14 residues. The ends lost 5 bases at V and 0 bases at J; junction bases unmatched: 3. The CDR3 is CASSRGTANYGYTF. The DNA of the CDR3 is TGTGCCAGCAGCCGAGGGACAGCTAACTATGGCTACACCTTC.

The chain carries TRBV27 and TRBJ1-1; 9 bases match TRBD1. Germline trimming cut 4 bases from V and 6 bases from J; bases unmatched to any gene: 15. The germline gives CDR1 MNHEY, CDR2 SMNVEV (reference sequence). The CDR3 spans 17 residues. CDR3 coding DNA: TGTGCCAGCAGTTCGATTACCCGGGTGGGACAGGGCCCTGAAGCTTTCTTT. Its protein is CASSSITRVGQGPEAFF.

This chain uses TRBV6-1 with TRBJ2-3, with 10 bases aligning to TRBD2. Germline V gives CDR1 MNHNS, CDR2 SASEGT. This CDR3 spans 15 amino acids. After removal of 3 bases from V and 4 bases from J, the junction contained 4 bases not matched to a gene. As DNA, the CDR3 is TGTGCCAGCAGTGATTCTAGCGGGAGCCCAGATACGCAGTATTTT. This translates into CASSDSSGSPDTQYF.

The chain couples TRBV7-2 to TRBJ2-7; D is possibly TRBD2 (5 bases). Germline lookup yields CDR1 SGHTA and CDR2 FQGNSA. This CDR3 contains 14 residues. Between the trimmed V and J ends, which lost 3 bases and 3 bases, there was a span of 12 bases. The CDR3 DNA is TGTGCCAGCAGCTTGGGCGGGCAAAACTACGAGCAGTACTTC. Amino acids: CASSLGGQNYEQYF.

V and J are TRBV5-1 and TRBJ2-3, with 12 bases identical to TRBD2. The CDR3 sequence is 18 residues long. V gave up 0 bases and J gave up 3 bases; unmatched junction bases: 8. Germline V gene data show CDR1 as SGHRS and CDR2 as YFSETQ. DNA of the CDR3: TGCGCCAGCAGCTTGGCTAGCGGGAGGGCTCTTGGAACAGATACGCAGTATTTT. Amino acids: CASSLASGRALGTDTQYF.

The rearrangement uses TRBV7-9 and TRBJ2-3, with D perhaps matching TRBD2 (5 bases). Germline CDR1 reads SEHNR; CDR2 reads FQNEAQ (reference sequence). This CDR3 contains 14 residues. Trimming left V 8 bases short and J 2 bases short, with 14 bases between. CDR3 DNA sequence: TGTGCCAGCGGTTGGCGGGCACACACAGATACGCAGTATTTT. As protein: CASGWRAHTDTQYF. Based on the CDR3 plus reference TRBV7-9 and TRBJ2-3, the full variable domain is DTGVSQNPRHKITKRGQNVTFRCDPISEHNRLYWYRQTLGQGPEFLTYFQNEAQLEKSRLLSDRFSAERPKGSFSTLEIQRTEQGDSAMYLCASGWRAHTDTQYFGPGTRLTVL.

This chain's CDR3 is CASSPSRDHNEKLFF. The CDR3 coding sequence is TGTGCCAGCTCACCAAGTAGGGACCATAATGAAAAACTGTTTTTT. This chain connects TRBV18 to TRBJ1-4, with D perhaps TRBD1 (5 bases). The germline V and J ends were trimmed by 2 bases and 4 bases, with 11 bases remaining between them. The CDR3 is 15 amino acids. Looked up from germline, CDR1 is KGHSH and CDR2 is LQKENI.

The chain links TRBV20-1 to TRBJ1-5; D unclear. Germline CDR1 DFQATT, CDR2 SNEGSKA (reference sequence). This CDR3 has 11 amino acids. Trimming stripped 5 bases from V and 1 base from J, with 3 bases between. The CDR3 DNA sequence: TGCAGTGCTGGGAGCAATCAGCCCCAGCATTTT. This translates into CSAGSNQPQHF.